The 10 T cell receptor beta chains in this list originate from one sample, sequenced in a study of cytomegalovirus exposure and HLA in healthy donors (dated by TCRdb to about 2017). The library was obtained by the immunoSEQ multiplex PCR assay. A mixture of 60 forward primers for TCR Vbeta segments and 13 reverse primers for TCR Jbeta segments was used in the multiplex PCR. Imported from immuneACCESS, the table was reduced by TCRdb to in-frame sequences with V and J called. These copies leave out some clones; in studies compared against another copy, an unresolved V gene accounts for under half, and the cause of the remainder is not known. This sample has 150,000 or so clones in its table, and roughly 80% of those were observed once. The ten largest make up about 11% of the sample. What was sequenced was PBMCs. All receptors come from a man in his late teens or twenties in good health and CMV-seropositive.

This rearrangement joins TRBV6-1 to TRBJ2-7; 12 bases align to TRBD1. The germline gives CDR1 MNHNS, CDR2 SASEGT. Trimming at V came to 8 bases and at J to 8 bases, leaving 4 bases not matched to a gene. The CDR3 sequence is 12 residues long. CDR3 protein: CASGDRGRQQYF. DNA for the CDR3: TGTGCCAGCGGGGACAGGGGGCGCCAGCAGTACTTC.

The rearrangement joins TRBV28 to TRBJ1-1, with TRBD1 identical over 7 bases. The CDR3 covers 13 residues. The germline V gene has CDR1 MDHEN and CDR2 SYDVKM. V shed 2 bases and J 4 bases; nucleotides not matched to a gene: 1. The CDR3 here is CASSLPGGTEAFF. The CDR3 DNA follows: TGTGCCAGCAGTTTACCAGGGGGCACTGAAGCTTTCTTT.

The chain links TRBV29-1 to TRBJ1-1; D may be TRBD1 (5 bases). V lost 7 bases and J 1 base, leaving 16 bases between the germline ends. Germline CDR1 is SQVTM and CDR2 is ANQGSEA. The CDR3 covers 14 residues. Written as DNA, the CDR3 is TGCAGCGCTTGCCTGGCAGGGTCGAACACTGAAGCTTTCTTT. This encodes CSACLAGSNTEAFF.

V and J are TRBV2 and TRBJ2-3, with 10 bases aligning to TRBD1. The CDR3 is made up of 12 amino acids. CDR1 is SNHLY and CDR2 is FYNNEI in the germline V gene. V dropped 11 bases and J dropped 2; count of bases not matched to a gene: 1. CDR3 bases: TGTGCCGGGACAGGGGCCACAGATACGCAGTATTTT. It encodes CAGTGATDTQYF.

V and J are TRBV4-1 and TRBJ2-2; no definite D call. CDR3 length: 18 residues. The germline CDR1 and CDR2 sequences are MGHRA and YSYEKL. The V and J ends lost 0 bases and 3 bases respectively, with 17 bases between them. The CDR3: CASSQDDVRGSYTGELFF. CDR3 bases: TGCGCCAGCAGCCAAGATGATGTGCGAGGCAGCTACACCGGGGAGCTGTTTTTT.

V gene TRBV5-4 combines with J gene TRBJ1-5; D may be TRBD1 (6 bases). The V gene's germline CDR1 is SGHNT and CDR2 YYREEE (reference sequence). The CDR3 totals 14 residues. Trimming took 2 bases from V and 5 from J, leaving 11 bases between them. The CDR3 coding sequence is TGTGCCAGCAGCTTAGGGGGGGCGGATCAGCCCCAGCATTTT. It is translated as CASSLGGADQPQHF.

This chain joins TRBV7-2 and TRBJ2-7, with TRBD2 matching over 9 bases. The CDR3 is 14 residues long. Germline values: CDR1 SGHTA, CDR2 FQGNSA. V trimming: 5 bases; J trimming: 7 bases; junction bases outside the gene matches: 9. The CDR3 sequence is CASSQTPAGGEQYF. The CDR3 nucleotides read TGTGCCAGCAGCCAAACCCCAGCGGGAGGTGAGCAGTACTTC.

J is TRBJ2-7 and V is TRBV25-1; D perhaps matches TRBD2 (5 bases). The V end was cut by 8 bases, the J end by 5 bases, with 16 bases between. Germline V CDR1 and CDR2: MGHDK, SYGVNS. The CDR3 consists of 13 residues. The CDR3: CASSSPGMDEQYF. CDR3 DNA: TGTGCCAGCTCGTCTCCGGGGATGGACGAGCAGTACTTC.

The chain uses TRBV5-1 and TRBJ2-5, with D tentatively TRBD2 (6 bases). This CDR3 contains 16 residues. Germline CDR1 and CDR2: SGHRS and YFSETQ. V lost 3 bases, J lost 1 base, and 16 bases lay in between. Here the CDR3 DNA reads TGCGCCAGCAGCTCGGGGCGGGCGGGAACCCAAGAGACCCAGTACTTC. It encodes CASSSGRAGTQETQYF.

The gene calls are TRBV7-9 and TRBJ2-7, with D tentatively TRBD2 (6 bases). Between the trimmed V and J ends, which lost 4 bases and 2 bases, there was a span of 15 bases. CDR1 and CDR2 from the germline V gene are SEHNR and FQNEAQ (reference sequence). This CDR3 region has 15 residues. In DNA, the CDR3 is TGTGCCAGCAGCTCGACGGGCGGGGCACCCTACGAGCAGTACTTC. Translated, it gives CASSSTGGAPYEQYF.